Sequencing of this T cell receptor beta chain was carried out in a study of STAT5B mutations in CD4+ large granular lymphocyte leukemia. Sequencing was performed with immunoSEQ multiplex PCR; in TCRdb, only in-frame clones are kept and a portion is missing. The table lists about 30,000 clones, 65% to 75% of them singletons. Germline-derived CDR1 and CDR2 are SNHLY and FYNNEI. The V end was cut by 1 base, the J end by 7 bases, with 20 bases between. The CDR3 has 18 amino acids. The table lists this clone with a few counts. The chain links TRBV2 to TRBJ1-6; perhaps TRBD1 as D (5 bases). What was sequenced was CD4+ T cells from blood buffy coats. This receptor was taken from a human donor in good health. The CDR3 spells CASSEGAQGIKVNSPLHF. In DNA, the CDR3 is TGTGCCAGCAGTGAAGGAGCCCAGGGAATAAAGGTGAATTCACCCCTCCACTTT.